Below, one T cell receptor (beta chain) is given with its context. The authors' processing: For nucleated cells, counts were estimated from reference gene primer amplification. Sequenced by immunoSEQ multiplex PCR; TCRdb stores in-frame clones only, minus some. V, J and clone size reflect that table, while D and trimming were determined from the DNA. Of about 200,000 clones listed, more than 80% are singletons. This specimen comes from a study of blood T cell repertoires in COVID-19. The CDR3 has 20 residues. Germline values: CDR1 MNHEY, CDR2 SMNVEV (reference sequence). Trimming took 0 bases from V and 0 from J, leaving 18 bases between them.

The material sequenced was peripheral blood. The source is a man aged 50 or older with acute or convalescent COVID-19. This sequence joins TRBV27 and TRBJ2-6, with D possibly matching TRBD1 (7 bases). This CDR3 reads CASSLSIRGAVSSGANVLTF. The CDR3 DNA is TGTGCCAGCAGTTTATCGATCAGGGGGGCCGTCAGCTCTGGGGCCAACGTCCTGACTTTC.